This T cell receptor beta chain emerged from a study of vaccination and CD4 T cells after COVID-19 (dated by TCRdb to between 2021 and 2022). The study in broad terms: Convalescent patients had a positive SARS-CoV-2 result on nasal swab PCR, and of these patients, about ten had mild disease and one had severe disease. The cultures were stimulated with overlapping spike peptide pools from SARS-CoV-2 and from the common cold coronaviruses HCoV-NL63, HCoV-OC43 and HCoV-229E. Post-vaccine blood samples were obtained a median of approximately 70 days after the second vaccine dose, with a range of about 12 to 241 days. Six males and four females were included in the convalescent cohort, with two Hispanic individuals, seven Caucasians, two Asians and one multiracial person represented. In control cultures, a CEFX viral epitope pool was used as positive control, an HIV-1 Nef peptide pool was used as negative control, or no peptide was added. In under 13 COVID-19 convalescent patients and 4 infection-naive healthy vaccine recipients, researchers compared the spike-specific CD4+ TCR repertoire from before mRNA vaccination with the repertoire from after. Post-COVID blood samples from convalescent patients were collected a median of 101 days after diagnosis, with a range of 35 to 161 days. Two doses of either the Pfizer-BioNTech BNT162b2 vaccine (n=8) or the Moderna mRNA-1273 vaccine (n=2) were administered to participants. Overall results and qualifications from the work: An increase in the median number of SARS-CoV-2-reactive clonotypes from around 20 after infection to 38 after vaccination was observed, but the change was not found to be significant. Among the post-vaccine SARS-CoV-2-reactive clones in convalescent patients, a median approximately 86% showed up only after vaccination, which suggests vaccine-specific priming. The study included relatively few convalescent patients and did not analyze early timepoints after natural infection. In convalescent patients, nearly all vaccine-specific clones (304 of 307) were found to be mono-reactive for SARS-CoV-2 spike rather than cross-reactive with common cold coronaviruses.

The library came from PCR. DNA from cultured CD4+ T cells underwent TCR sequencing with the Oncomine TCR Beta short-read assay at the Johns Hopkins FTIC core. The QIAamp micro DNA kit was used to extract genomic DNA from the cultured CD4+ T cells. The Oncomine TCR Beta libraries from cultured CD4+ T cells were pooled using unique dual indexes and then sequenced on an Illumina iSeq 100. The study's processing was this. Non-productive sequences were filtered out, and CDR3s that did not start with C, did not end with F or W, or were shorter than 7 amino acids were discarded. The MANAFEST web application identified antigen-specific clonotypes by comparing peptide-stimulated wells against reference wells and other culture wells. Positive clones required FDR below 0.05, an odds ratio above 5, and productive frequency above 0.1% in at least two of three replicate wells. A clonotype was classed as cross-reactive if the clonotype showed significant expansion both in SARS-CoV-2 spike wells and in at least one common cold coronavirus spike condition. Similarity between CDR3 sequences was evaluated in R version 3.6.1 using Levenshtein distances (stringdist) and unrooted phylogenetic trees (ape). In TCRdb, the public reads were trimmed at Q25 with fastp and aligned with MiXCR, with productive beta chains retained. Each entry merges the rows of one CDR3 protein and shows their most common DNA and genes. V and J calls and clone size were set by TCRdb, not the authors. This sample holds some 18,000 distinct CDR3 sequences; about half were observed only once. The ten largest clones represent 9.5% to 13% of the sample.

Worth noting for this clonotype: What antigen it recognizes has not been identified. Within one base of it there is no much larger clone, and no base qualities were kept.

The treatment or condition label corresponds to: roughly 10-day PBMC culture with coronavirus spike peptide pools or control peptides (ViraFEST assay). The ViraFEST assay was used in the study, in which antigen-specific T cells were expanded with peptide pools and expanded clonotypes were subsequently identified by TCR sequencing. Positive SARS-CoV-2 PCR tests in the convalescent patients dated from March to December 2020, before Alpha, Beta and Delta variants emerged in the United States. Each well held approximately 2 million PBMCs cultured in IMDM containing about 5% human AB serum and about 10 IU/ml IL-2, with 9 to 10 ug/ml peptide pools added. On days 3 and 7, half of the culture medium was replaced with fresh IL-2-containing medium. CD4+ T cells were isolated after 10 days of culture through negative selection using the EasySep CD4+ T cell isolation kit. Ficoll-Paque Plus gradient centrifugation was used to isolate PBMCs from whole blood, and the isolated PBMCs were then either used fresh or cryopreserved at -140C. Each culture condition was generally run in triplicate wells.

Per the germline V gene, MNHEY is the CDR1 and SVGEGT is the CDR2. V drops 8 bases and J drops 4 bases, leaving 17 bases in between. Counted from cysteine to phenylalanine, this CDR3 has 14 amino acids. Of the read, only the CDR3 DNA is kept; its 42 bases are in frame from base 1. The source is a human donor who had recovered from COVID-19. Here the sequenced sample was CD4+ T cells from blood, cultured in vitro, taken before SARS-CoV-2 vaccination. The chain is assembled from TRBV6-2 or TRBV6-3 and TRBJ2-5, with the D segment possibly TRBD1 or TRBD2, each aligning over 6 bases. The nucleotide sequence reads as follows: TGTGCCAGCGCTACAGGGACGGAGGGAGAGACCCAGTACTTC. Its translation reads: CASATGTEGETQYF.